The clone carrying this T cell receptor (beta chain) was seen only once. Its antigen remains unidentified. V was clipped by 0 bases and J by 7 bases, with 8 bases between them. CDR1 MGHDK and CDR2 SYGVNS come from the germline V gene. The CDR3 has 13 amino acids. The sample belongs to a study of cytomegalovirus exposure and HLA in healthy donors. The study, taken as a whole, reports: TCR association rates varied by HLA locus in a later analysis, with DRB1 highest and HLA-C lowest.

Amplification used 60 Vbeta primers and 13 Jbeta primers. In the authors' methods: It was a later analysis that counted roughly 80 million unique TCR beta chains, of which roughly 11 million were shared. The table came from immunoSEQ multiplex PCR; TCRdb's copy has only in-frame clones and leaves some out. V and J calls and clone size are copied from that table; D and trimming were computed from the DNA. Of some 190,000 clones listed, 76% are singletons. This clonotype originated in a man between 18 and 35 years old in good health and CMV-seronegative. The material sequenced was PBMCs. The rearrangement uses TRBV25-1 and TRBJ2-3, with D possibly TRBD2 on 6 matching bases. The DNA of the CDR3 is TGTGCCAGCAGTGAATACGGGGGAAATACGCAGTATTTT. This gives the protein CASSEYGGNTQYF.